The 21 T cell receptor beta chains listed next were all sequenced from one sample in a study of OX40 agonist ivuxolimab in advanced cancers. Profiled with immunoSEQ multiplex PCR; TCRdb holds only in-frame clones, not every one. This table has about 66,000 clones, roughly 89% appearing once. The sample was CD4+ or CD8+ T cells sorted from blood, taken in a trial of the OX40 agonist ivuxolimab. These receptors all stem from an adult with an advanced solid tumor such as melanoma, head and neck, liver or kidney cancer.

The V gene is TRBV19, the J gene TRBJ2-7; TRBD1 is a possible D gene (6 bases). Germline values: CDR1 LNHDA, CDR2 SQIVND (reference sequence). The V gene lost 3 bases and the J gene lost 2 bases, with 11 bases spanning the gap. This CDR3 has 14 residues. The CDR3 nucleotides are TGTGCCAGTAGTATCCAGGGGCTGCCCTACGAGCAGTACTTC. Its protein product is CASSIQGLPYEQYF.

In its sample, this clone was seen a few times. The chain uses TRBV7-9 and TRBJ2-7; TRBD1 matches 8 bases. The CDR3 runs 17 residues. In germline, CDR1 is SEHNR, CDR2 FQNEAQ (reference sequence). V shed 1 base, J shed 0 bases, and the junction held 8 bases outside the gene matches. This CDR3 is CASSLVHGDRRSYEQYF. The CDR3 DNA reads as TGTGCCAGCAGCTTAGTGCATGGGGACAGGCGCTCCTACGAGCAGTACTTC.

The chain carries TRBV5-1 and TRBJ2-5; D is unclear. Trimming stripped 0 bases from V and 0 bases from J, with 15 bases between. This CDR3 has 17 residues. Germline values: CDR1 SGHRS, CDR2 YFSETQ. The CDR3 sequence is CASSLGPLGSYQETQYF. The DNA for the CDR3 is TGCGCCAGCAGCTTGGGGCCCTTAGGCTCGTACCAAGAGACCCAGTACTTC.

The chain links TRBV5-4 to TRBJ2-1; 9 nucleotides match TRBD1. The CDR3 consists of 14 residues. The germline CDR1 and CDR2 sequences are SGHNT and YYREEE (reference sequence). The V gene end was trimmed by 4 bases and the J gene end by 8 bases; junction bases not matched to a gene: 7. The CDR3 spells CASSPGTGTDEQFF. The CDR3 DNA follows: TGTGCCAGCAGCCCTGGGACAGGGACAGATGAGCAGTTCTTC.

CDR3 coding DNA: TGTGCCAGCAGTGAAGAGGCTAACTATGGCTACACCTTC. This translates into CASSEEANYGYTF. The chain employs TRBV2 and TRBJ1-2; no clear D gene. The CDR3 has 13 amino acids. Looked up from germline, CDR1 is SNHLY and CDR2 is FYNNEI. V was pared by 1 base and J by 0 bases, with 3 bases between.

This chain joins TRBV18 and TRBJ2-5, with D uncertain. Looked up from germline, CDR1 is KGHSH and CDR2 is LQKENI. There are 15 residues in the CDR3. Trimming shortened V by 2 bases and J by 0 bases, and 10 bases separated the two germline ends. CDR3 protein: CASSPRGRYQETQYF. CDR3 sequence (DNA): TGTGCCAGCTCACCAAGAGGACGGTACCAAGAGACCCAGTACTTC.

The rearrangement joins TRBV7-9 to TRBJ1-4; 7 bases match TRBD1. J gave up 3 bases and V 4 bases, and 5 bases lay outside the gene matches. The CDR3 totals 15 residues. Germline CDR1 and CDR2: SEHNR and FQNEAQ (reference sequence). The DNA of the CDR3 is TGTGCCAGCAGCTACCAGGGGGATCCTAATGAAAAACTGTTTTTT. Residues: CASSYQGDPNEKLFF. The variable domain in full, completed from reference TRBV7-9 and TRBJ1-4, reads DTGVSQNPRHKITKRGQNVTFRCDPISEHNRLYWYRQTLGQGPEFLTYFQNEAQLEKSRLLSDRFSAERPKGSFSTLEIQRTEQGDSAMYLCASSYQGDPNEKLFFGSGTQLSVL.

The chain combines TRBV18 with TRBJ2-7; possible D gene TRBD2, 6 bases. Germline V gives CDR1 KGHSH, CDR2 LQKENI. The length of the CDR3 is 15 residues. V was trimmed by 0 bases and J by 6 bases, leaving 15 bases between them. CDR3 sequence (DNA): TGTGCCAGCTCACCACCGACGGGAGTAGGGGTCGAGCAGTACTTC. As protein: CASSPPTGVGVEQYF.

The rearrangement links TRBV19 to TRBJ1-2; D gene unclear. The CDR3 is 13 amino acids. Germline CDR1 reads LNHDA; CDR2 reads SQIVND (reference sequence). Trimming removed 3 bases from V and 1 base from J, with 6 bases in between. This chain's CDR3 is CASSILGNYGYTF. DNA of the CDR3: TGTGCCAGTAGTATTTTGGGTAACTATGGCTACACCTTC.

This clone was counted a few times. This chain uses TRBV6-6 with TRBJ2-1; weak D call: TRBD2 (6 bases). V lost 5 bases and J lost 0, with 14 bases in between. Germline assignment: CDR1 MNHNY and CDR2 SVGAGI (reference sequence). The CDR3 has 16 residues. CDR3 nucleotide sequence: TGTGCCAGCAGTCCATTAGCGGCCGCCTCCTACAATGAGCAGTTCTTC. Translation: CASSPLAAASYNEQFF.

This clone was picked up a small number of times. The CDR3 loop is CSVEGGLSTDTQYF. CDR3 in DNA: TGCAGCGTTGAGGGCGGTCTCAGCACAGATACGCAGTATTTT. This chain joins TRBV29-1 and TRBJ2-3; no reliable D call. Germline loops: CDR1 SQVTM, CDR2 ANQGSEA. V dropped 3 bases and J dropped 0 bases, with 10 bases sitting between them. The CDR3 covers 14 residues.

The chain employs TRBV6-1 and TRBJ1-5; TRBD1 matches at 7 bases. Germline V lookup: CDR1 MNHNS, CDR2 SASEGT. V dropped 6 bases and J dropped 9; count of bases not matched to a gene: 14. The CDR3 runs 15 residues. The CDR3 coding sequence is TGTGCCAGCAGGATGACAGGGCTGGAGTTATGGCCCCAGCATTTT. Translating it yields CASRMTGLELWPQHF.

The chain uses TRBV2 and TRBJ2-5; D is possibly TRBD2 (6 bases). The CDR3 covers 16 residues. Between the trimmed V and J ends, which lost 5 bases and 4 bases, there was a span of 20 bases. Germline CDR1 SNHLY, CDR2 FYNNEI. The CDR3 DNA sequence: TGTGCCAGCAGTCCAACAGCGGCGGGGATCGGAGAGACCCAGTACTTC. This sequence encodes CASSPTAAGIGETQYF.

This clone was observed a single time. The genes are TRBV30 and TRBJ2-1, with D possibly matching TRBD2 (5 bases). The ends were cut back, 0 bases at V and 2 bases at J, with 17 bases in the middle. In germline, CDR1 is GTSNPN, CDR2 SVGIG (reference sequence). This CDR3 region has 17 residues. The CDR3 loop is CAWSVLFGSGAYNEQFF. The CDR3 coding sequence is TGTGCCTGGAGTGTCTTATTTGGGAGTGGGGCCTACAATGAGCAGTTCTTC.

This clone showed up just once. This chain links TRBV5-1 with TRBJ2-5, with unresolved D. The CDR3 loop spans 13 amino acids. CDR1 SGHRS and CDR2 YFSETQ come from the germline V gene. Trimming stripped 0 bases from V and 1 base from J, with 4 bases between. The CDR3 DNA sequence: TGCGCCAGCAGCTTGGCCTCCCAAGAGACCCAGTACTTC. This translates into CASSLASQETQYF.

The chain recombines TRBV5-4 with TRBJ2-2, with 9 bases that match TRBD1. CDR1 is SGHNT and CDR2 is YYREEE in the germline V gene (reference sequence). The CDR3 has 16 residues. Unmatched junction bases numbered 12, after V lost 5 bases and J lost 7 bases. CDR3 sequence reads: CASSVIRDRVDGELFF. CDR3 DNA: TGTGCCAGCAGTGTCATCCGGGACAGGGTGGACGGGGAGCTGTTTTTT.

The chain is built from TRBV7-2 and TRBJ2-2, with no clear D. The V end was cut by 1 base, the J end by 1 base, with 4 bases between. CDR3 length: 14 residues. Germline V gives CDR1 SGHTA, CDR2 FQGNSA. The CDR3 is CASSLVQNTGELFF. CDR3 bases: TGTGCCAGCAGCTTAGTTCAGAACACCGGGGAGCTGTTTTTT.

This clone was observed a single time. The CDR3 DNA sequence: TGTGCCAGCAGTGACAGGGGTGTCGACGAGCAGTACTTC. Translated, it gives CASSDRGVDEQYF. V gene TRBV6-5 combines with J gene TRBJ2-7; 8 nucleotides line up with TRBD1. V was clipped by 5 bases and J by 5 bases; unmatched bases: 5. The germline gives CDR1 MNHEY, CDR2 SVGAGI. This CDR3 has 13 residues.

CDR3 residues: CASSREGIVNEQYF. The DNA for the CDR3 is TGTGCCAGCAGCCGAGAGGGTATCGTGAACGAGCAGTACTTC. The rearrangement joins TRBV6-5 to TRBJ2-7, with D possibly TRBD2 on 5 matching bases. V was trimmed by 6 bases and J by 5 bases, leaving 17 bases between them. CDR1 is MNHEY, CDR2 SVGAGI, per germline. The CDR3 is made up of 14 amino acids.

This chain connects TRBV11-2 to TRBJ2-1, with 14 bases matching TRBD2. Trimming at V came to 5 bases and at J to 3 bases, leaving 6 bases not matched to a gene. This CDR3 is built from 17 residues. Germline-derived CDR1 and CDR2 are SGHAT and FQNNGV. CDR3 sequence reads: CASSPRLAGGGYNEQFF. Written as DNA, the CDR3 is TGTGCCAGCAGCCCACGACTAGCGGGAGGGGGCTACAATGAGCAGTTCTTC. The whole variable domain, filled in from reference TRBV11-2 and TRBJ2-1, reads EAGVAQSPRYKIIEKRQSVAFWCNPISGHATLYWYQQILGQGPKLLIQFQNNGVVDDSQLPKDRFSAERLKGVDSTLKIQPAKLEDSAVYLCASSPRLAGGGYNEQFFGPGTRLTVL.

The J gene is TRBJ2-1, the V gene TRBV27; 7 nucleotides align to TRBD2. Germline values: CDR1 MNHEY, CDR2 SMNVEV (reference sequence). This CDR3 contains 15 residues. Trimming took 6 bases from V and 2 from J; bases not matched to a gene: 7. CDR3 region: CASRGGSRPYNEQFF. CDR3 bases: TGTGCCAGCAGAGGCGGGAGCAGGCCCTACAATGAGCAGTTCTTC.